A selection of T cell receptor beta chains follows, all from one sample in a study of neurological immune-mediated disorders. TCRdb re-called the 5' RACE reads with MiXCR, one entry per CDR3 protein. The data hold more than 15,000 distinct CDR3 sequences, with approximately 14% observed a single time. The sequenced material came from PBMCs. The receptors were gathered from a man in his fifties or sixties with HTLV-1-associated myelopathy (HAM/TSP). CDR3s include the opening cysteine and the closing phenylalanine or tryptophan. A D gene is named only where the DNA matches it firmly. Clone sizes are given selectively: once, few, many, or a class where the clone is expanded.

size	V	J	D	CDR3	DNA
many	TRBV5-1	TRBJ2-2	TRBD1	CASSLLAGGASGELFF	TGCGCCAGCAGCTTGCTGGCAGGGGGCGCCTCCGGGGAGCTGTTTTTT
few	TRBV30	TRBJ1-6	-	CAWSRDGNYNSPLHF	TGTGCCTGGAGCAGAGACGGTAACTATAATTCACCCCTCCACTTT
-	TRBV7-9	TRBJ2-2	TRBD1	CASSGRDRGNFFTGELFF	TGTGCCAGCAGCGGCCGGGACAGGGGGAATTTCTTCACCGGGGAGCTGTTTTTT
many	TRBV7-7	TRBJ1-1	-	CASSLSGGTEAFF	TGTGCTAGCAGCTTATCCGGTGGCACTGAAGCTTTCTTT
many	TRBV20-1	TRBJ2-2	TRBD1	CSARDWDRAGELFF	TGCAGTGCTAGAGATTGGGACAGGGCCGGGGAGCTGTTTTTT
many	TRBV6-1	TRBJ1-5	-	CASSEGLGGTQPQHF	TGTGCCAGCAGTGAAGGGCTGGGGGGAACTCAGCCCCAGCATTTT
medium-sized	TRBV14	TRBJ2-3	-	CASSHKRAADTQYF	TGTGCCAGCAGCCATAAGAGGGCCGCAGATACGCAGTATTTT
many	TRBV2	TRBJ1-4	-	CASSESAAYEKLFF	TGTGCCAGCAGTGAATCGGCAGCCTATGAAAAACTGTTTTTT
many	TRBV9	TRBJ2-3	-	CASSVVGLIPTDTQYF	TGTGCCAGCAGCGTAGTTGGTCTTATCCCCACAGATACGCAGTATTTT
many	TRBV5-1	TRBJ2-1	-	CASEGSPYGNEQFF	TGCGCCAGCGAGGGATCCCCGTATGGCAATGAGCAGTTCTTC
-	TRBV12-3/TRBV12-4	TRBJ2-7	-	CASSSGTQLNEQYF	TGTGCCAGCAGTTCCGGGACCCAACTAAACGAGCAGTACTTC
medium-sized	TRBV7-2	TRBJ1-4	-	CASSLRGATNEKLFF	TGTGCCAGCAGCTTACGGGGGGCAACTAATGAAAAACTGTTTTTT
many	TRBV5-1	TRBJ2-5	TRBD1	CASSLAGTEETQYF	TGCGCCAGCAGCTTGGCCGGGACAGAAGAGACCCAGTACTTC
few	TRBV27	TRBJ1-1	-	CASSSVRTVAEAYF	TGTGCCAGCAGTTCCGTCCGAACAGTTGCTGAAGCTTACTTT
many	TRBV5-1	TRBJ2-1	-	CASSFSDNEQFF	TGCGCCAGCAGCTTTTCAGACAATGAGCAGTTCTTC
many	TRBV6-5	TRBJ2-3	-	CASSLLGWGDTDTQYF	TGTGCCAGCAGCCTACTGGGTTGGGGGGACACAGATACGCAGTATTTT
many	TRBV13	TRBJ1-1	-	CASSWGRNTEAFF	TGTGCCAGCAGCTGGGGACGGAACACTGAAGCTTTCTTT